These 17 T cell receptor beta chains originate from one sample sequenced in a study of T cell responses to AZD1222 COVID-19 vaccine (dated by TCRdb to the early 2020s). This specimen's time point label, per the study, means: baseline before first vaccination. The method behind the library was the immunoSEQ multiplex PCR assay. TCRdb limited this immuneACCESS table to in-frame rearrangements with V and J called. A share of clones is missing; checked studies link under half to unresolved V genes, and the rest is unexplained. For this sample there are some 130,000 clones; approximately 90% appear just once. The top ten clonotypes cover less than 7% of the sample. The sequenced sample was peripheral blood, obtained on day 0 of AZD1222 vaccination. The receptors originated from an adult in good health.

This chain joins TRBV24-1 and TRBJ2-7; 7 bases match TRBD1. The CDR3 is 13 amino acids. With 4 bases clipped from V and 4 bases from J, the junction kept 3 bases outside the gene matches. Germline CDR1 is KGHDR and CDR2 is SFDVKD. Written as DNA, the CDR3 is TGTGCCACCAGTGAGGGCAGGGGGTACGAGCAGTACTTC. Translated: CATSEGRGYEQYF.

This rearrangement joins TRBV30 to TRBJ1-5, with TRBD1 matching over 7 bases. Trimming at V came to 3 bases and at J to 10 bases, leaving 9 bases not matched to a gene. Germline assignment: CDR1 GTSNPN and CDR2 SVGIG (reference sequence). This CDR3 has 13 amino acids. The CDR3 sequence is CAWRGQSYGPQHF. As DNA, the CDR3 is TGTGCCTGGAGGGGACAGAGCTATGGTCCCCAGCATTTT.

The chain uses TRBV9 and TRBJ2-1; D gene unclear. Germline CDR1 is SGDLS and CDR2 is YYNGEE. The CDR3 runs to 12 residues. V was cut by 3 bases and J by 9 bases, with 10 bases left in between. CDR3 amino acids: CASSESSAEQFF. The CDR3 region has the DNA TGTGCCAGCAGCGAAAGCAGTGCTGAGCAGTTCTTC.

The chain is built from TRBV5-4 and TRBJ1-2; maybe TRBD1 (5 bases). V shed 4 bases and J shed 2 bases, with 12 bases lying between them. Germline lookup yields CDR1 SGHNT and CDR2 YYREEE (reference sequence). The CDR3 totals 14 residues. The chain's CDR3 is CASSDPRGNYGYTF. The CDR3 DNA sequence: TGTGCCAGCAGCGATCCAAGGGGAAACTATGGCTACACCTTC.

The J gene is TRBJ2-2, the V gene TRBV7-9; D possibly corresponds to TRBD2 (7 bases). The germline V gene has CDR1 SEHNR and CDR2 FQNEAQ (reference sequence). V lost 4 bases to trimming and J lost 6 bases, with 18 bases between them. The CDR3 extends over 16 amino acids. CDR3 bases: TGTGCCAGCAGCTCCCCCCGGGGAGGGGGGCCCGGGGAGCTGTTTTTT. It specifies CASSSPRGGGPGELFF.

The rearrangement uses TRBV19 and TRBJ2-7; D call uncertain. The CDR3 has 16 amino acids. Germline lookup yields CDR1 LNHDA and CDR2 SQIVND (reference sequence). Trimming pared 0 bases from V and 0 bases from J, leaving 12 bases between. The CDR3 loop is CASSIEPNLRSYEQYF. CDR3 nucleotide sequence: TGTGCCAGTAGTATAGAGCCGAATCTACGCTCCTACGAGCAGTACTTC.

The rearrangement links TRBV7-2 to TRBJ2-3; D remains unclear. The germline V gene has CDR1 SGHTA and CDR2 FQGNSA. Deletions cut 3 bases from V and 2 bases from J, with 6 bases between. This CDR3 is 13 amino acids long. The CDR3: CASSFSSTDTQYF. In DNA, the CDR3 is TGTGCCAGCAGCTTTTCCTCCACAGATACGCAGTATTTT.

J is TRBJ2-4 and V is TRBV27, with TRBD2 matching 15 bases. Germline V gives CDR1 MNHEY, CDR2 SMNVEV (reference sequence). This CDR3 contains 18 residues. The V gene end was trimmed by 8 bases and the J gene end by 1 base; junction bases not matched to a gene: 9. For the CDR3, the DNA is TGTGCCAGCTCCCCCGGACTAGCGGGAGGGGGTGCCAAAAACATTCAGTACTTC. It yields the protein CASSPGLAGGGAKNIQYF.

The CDR3 DNA reads as TGTGCCAGCAGCTTGCGGGGTCCCGGGGAGCTGTTTTTT. Translated: CASSLRGPGELFF. The chain recombines TRBV5-6 with TRBJ2-2; tentative D call: TRBD2 (5 bases). The germline gives CDR1 SGHDT, CDR2 YYEEEE. The ends were cut back, 1 base at V and 6 bases at J, with 7 bases in the middle. The CDR3 sequence is 13 residues long.

The chain carries TRBV27 and TRBJ2-3, with 14 bases lining up with TRBD2. Per germline, CDR1 MNHEY and CDR2 SMNVEV (reference sequence). V shed 4 bases, J shed 4 bases, and the junction held 7 bases outside the gene matches. The CDR3 is 17 amino acids. Here the CDR3 reads CASSSGTSGRGSDTQYF. The DNA of the CDR3 is TGTGCCAGCAGTTCCGGGACTAGCGGGAGAGGGTCAGATACGCAGTATTTT.

The rearrangement uses TRBV7-9 and TRBJ1-4; tentatively, D is TRBD1 (5 bases). The germline V gene encodes CDR1 SEHNR and CDR2 FQNEAQ (reference sequence). The CDR3 spans 16 residues. Trimming left V 4 bases short and J 2 bases short, with 14 bases between. The CDR3 DNA reads TGTGCCAGCAGCTCTACCTGGGAGGGGACTAATGAAAAACTGTTTTTT. Amino acids: CASSSTWEGTNEKLFF.

This chain joins TRBV27 and TRBJ1-5; a weak D match, TRBD1 (6 bases). Germline V lookup: CDR1 MNHEY, CDR2 SMNVEV (reference sequence). The CDR3 runs 13 residues. V lost 6 bases and J 4 bases, leaving 10 bases between the germline ends. The CDR3 loop is CASRRQANQPQHF. DNA for the CDR3: TGTGCCAGCAGACGACAGGCTAATCAGCCCCAGCATTTT.

The chain carries TRBV27 and TRBJ2-7; D might be TRBD1 (5 bases). The CDR3 loop spans 12 amino acids. The ends were cut back, 6 bases at V and 8 bases at J, with 14 bases in the middle. CDR1 MNHEY and CDR2 SMNVEV come from the germline V gene (reference sequence). CDR3 DNA sequence: TGTGCCAGCAGATCGCAGGGTGTAAAGCAGTACTTC. This encodes CASRSQGVKQYF.

V usage is TRBV19 and J usage is TRBJ1-1; D is unresolved. From germline, CDR1 is LNHDA and CDR2 SQIVND (reference sequence). This CDR3 contains 13 residues. Trimming shortened V by 3 bases and J by 1 base, and 6 bases separated the two germline ends. The CDR3 nucleotides are TGTGCCAGTAGTATTCCCCGGAACACTGAAGCTTTCTTT. Its translation: CASSIPRNTEAFF.

The chain uses TRBV4-2 and TRBJ1-1; possibly TRBD1 for D (5 bases). This CDR3 is 15 amino acids long. The germline V and J ends were trimmed by 0 bases and 5 bases, with 13 bases remaining between them. The germline V gene has CDR1 LGHNA and CDR2 YNFKEQ. The CDR3 DNA is TGTGCCAGCAGCCAAGATGAGAGGGGCCCGACTGAAGCTTTCTTT. This sequence encodes CASSQDERGPTEAFF.

This clone was seen only once. The rearrangement links TRBV18 to TRBJ2-5, with TRBD1 identical over 7 bases. The J segment lost 5 bases and the V segment lost 2 bases, leaving 14 bases of the junction unmatched. The V gene's germline CDR1 is KGHSH and CDR2 LQKENI. The CDR3 contains 17 residues. DNA for the CDR3: TGTGCCAGCTCACCAACCTCCCGACAGGGCCGTGCGGAGACCCAGTACTTC. Translated: CASSPTSRQGRAETQYF.

The gene calls are TRBV20-1 and TRBJ2-5; the D is unclear. V dropped 3 bases and J dropped 1 base, with 15 bases sitting between them. There are 15 residues in the CDR3. The germline V gene encodes CDR1 DFQATT and CDR2 SNEGSKA (reference sequence). The CDR3 coding sequence is TGCAGTGCTAGTAGTAGGTCTACCCCCCAAGAGACCCAGTACTTC. The encoded protein is CSASSRSTPQETQYF.